The TCR beta chain under discussion was sequenced for a study of shared clonotypes between healthy human individuals. Study details: Each donor had three CD4 naive, three CD4 memory, two CD8 naive and one CD8 memory plate.

Here immunoSEQ multiplex PCR was the method, and the copy in TCRdb shows in-frame clones only, minus some. The table records some 240,000 clones, about 65% of them present only once. A word on this clone: Its antigen is not known.

This CDR3 is built from 14 residues. Germline CDR1 reads SGHNT; CDR2 reads YYREEE (reference sequence). After removal of 4 bases from V and 5 bases from J, the junction contained 7 bases not matched to a gene. Study results and caveats: Of the naive CD4 clonotypes, around 5% were shared across several donors. Generation probabilities were higher for clonotypes shared across all four sorted-subset donors than for unshared ones.

Splitting the CD4+ cells yielded a CD45RA+ naive subset and a CD45RA-negative memory subset. The chain recombines TRBV5-4 with TRBJ2-7, with 9 bases identical to TRBD1. The sequence derives from a man aged 25-45 years in good health. Material: memory CD4+ T cells sorted from blood. Subset noted: CD45RA-negative fraction. The DNA for the CDR3 is TGTGCCAGCAGCCCCCGGGACAGGGTAAACGAGCAGTACTTC. Translating it yields CASSPRDRVNEQYF.